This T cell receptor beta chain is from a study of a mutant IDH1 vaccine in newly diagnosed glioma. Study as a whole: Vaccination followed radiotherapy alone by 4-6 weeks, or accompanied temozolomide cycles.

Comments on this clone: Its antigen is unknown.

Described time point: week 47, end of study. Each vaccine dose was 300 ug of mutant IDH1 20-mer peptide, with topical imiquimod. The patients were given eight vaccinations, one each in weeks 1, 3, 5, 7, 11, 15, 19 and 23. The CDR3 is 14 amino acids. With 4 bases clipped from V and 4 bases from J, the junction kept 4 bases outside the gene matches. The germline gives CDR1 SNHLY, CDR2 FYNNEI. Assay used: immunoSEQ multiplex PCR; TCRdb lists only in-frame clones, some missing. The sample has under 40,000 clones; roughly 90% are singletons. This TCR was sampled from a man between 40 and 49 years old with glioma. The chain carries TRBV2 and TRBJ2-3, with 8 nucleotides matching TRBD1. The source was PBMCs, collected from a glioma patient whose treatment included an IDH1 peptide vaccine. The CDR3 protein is CASSVDRGPDTQYF. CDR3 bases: TGTGCCAGCAGTGTAGACAGGGGACCAGATACGCAGTATTTT. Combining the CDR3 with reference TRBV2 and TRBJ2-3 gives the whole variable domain EPEVTQTPSHQVTQMGQEVILRCVPISNHLYFYWYRQILGQKVEFLVSFYNNEISEKSEIFDDQFSVERPDGSNFTLKIRSTKLEDSAMYFCASSVDRGPDTQYFGPGTRLTVL.